This T cell receptor (beta chain) was sequenced for a study of T cell responses to AZD1222 COVID-19 vaccine. From germline, CDR1 is MNHEY and CDR2 SVGAGI. Trimming left V 0 bases short and J 4 bases short, with 4 bases between. This CDR3 spans 13 amino acids. Whole-study findings and limits: Variant regions that are unmutated are reportedly the target of nearly half of spike-specific TCRs. Donors skewed white British and female; clonal diversity was possibly underestimated. At baseline, seropositivity was found in only 5 to 7 AZD1222 recipients.

About this clone itself: Its specificity is not known.

Produced via immunoSEQ multiplex PCR; TCRdb's table is partial and in-frame only. The sample lists under 140,000 clones, about 87% occurring once. Sequences were derived from peripheral blood, sampled on day 0 of AZD1222 vaccination. The source of this sequence is an adult in good health. The chain combines TRBV6-5 with TRBJ1-5; D call uncertain. CDR3 bases: TGTGCCAGCAGTTACTCAGTGAATCAGCCCCAGCATTTT. Protein: CASSYSVNQPQHF.